One and the same sample provided the 28 T cell receptor beta chains below, sequenced in a study of T-cell memory formation after mild COVID-19. Using its own MiXCR run on the 5' RACE reads, TCRdb lists one record per CDR3 protein. The sample contains 110,000 or so distinct CDR3 sequences, 22% of which appear only once. The sample comprised PBMCs or a T cell subset sorted from them (not recorded which). Every receptor here comes from a young man who had mild COVID-19 (a few samples of this study predate the infection). Cell type and time point are not known.

The V call is TRBV6-5, the J call TRBJ1-2; 8 bases map to TRBD1. J gave up 7 bases and V 6 bases, and 7 bases lay outside the gene matches. The CDR3 runs 13 residues. CDR1 and CDR2 from the germline V gene are MNHEY and SVGAGI. CDR3 DNA sequence: TGTGCCAGCAGCTGGACAGGGTTATCTGGCTACACCTTC. It translates to CASSWTGLSGYTF.

The chain uses TRBV7-8 and TRBJ2-5; 9 nucleotides align to TRBD1. The CDR3 covers 15 residues. V was pared by 6 bases and J by 3 bases, with 8 bases of the junction left unmatched. Germline lookup yields CDR1 SGHVS and CDR2 FQNEAQ. The CDR3 here is CASSRFTGGEETQYF. CDR3 nucleotide sequence: TGTGCCAGCAGTCGATTCACAGGGGGCGAAGAGACCCAGTACTTC.

The chain combines TRBV5-1 with TRBJ1-1; TRBD1 matches at 7 bases. V lost 4 bases and J lost 0; bases outside the gene matches: 9. Germline V gives CDR1 SGHRS, CDR2 YFSETQ. This CDR3 contains 16 residues. Here the CDR3 reads CASSPGRTGMNTEAFF. CDR3 coding DNA: TGCGCCAGCAGCCCGGGGCGGACAGGAATGAACACTGAAGCTTTCTTT.

The chain couples TRBV20-1 to TRBJ2-7; 12 bases match TRBD2. The CDR3 loop spans 13 amino acids. Per germline, CDR1 DFQATT and CDR2 SNEGSKA (reference sequence). J was trimmed by 9 bases and V by 6 bases; bases with no gene match: 9. The CDR3 reads CSARGTSGQRQYF. The CDR3 bases are TGCAGTGCGAGGGGGACTAGCGGGCAAAGGCAGTACTTC.

This clonotype has more than one count but fewer than ten. The chain joins TRBV5-1 to TRBJ1-2; maybe TRBD1 (5 bases). The CDR3 covers 16 residues. Germline V gene lookup returns CDR1 SGHRS and CDR2 YFSETQ. Trimming left V 0 bases short and J 4 bases short, with 16 bases between. As DNA, the CDR3 is TGCGCCAGCAGCTTGGGGTTCGACAGCCCAACCTATGGCTACACCTTC. This codes for CASSLGFDSPTYGYTF.

The CDR3 DNA sequence: TGTGCCACCGCGGGACAGGGCCTTTATGGCTACACCTTC. This sequence encodes CATAGQGLYGYTF. This rearrangement joins TRBV15 to TRBJ1-2; 9 bases are shared with TRBD1. V was clipped by 8 bases and J by 5 bases; unmatched bases: 6. Germline lookup yields CDR1 LNHNV and CDR2 YYDKDF (reference sequence). This CDR3 spans 13 amino acids. Full variable domain (rest looked up from reference TRBV15 and TRBJ1-2): DAMVIQNPRYQVTQFGKPVTLSCSQTLNHNVMYWYQQKSSQAPKLLFHYYDKDFNNEADTPDNFQSRRPNTSFCFLDIRSPGLGDTAMYLCATAGQGLYGYTFGSGTRLTVV.

The sample holds a few counts of this clonotype. V and J are TRBV28 and TRBJ1-1; D is unclear. The CDR3 consists of 12 residues. Germline V CDR1 and CDR2: MDHEN, SYDVKM. V dropped 4 bases and J dropped 6 bases, with 9 bases sitting between them. The CDR3 reads CASSSTAPEAFF. As DNA, the CDR3 is TGTGCCAGCAGTTCGACCGCTCCTGAAGCTTTCTTT. The full variable domain, in which reference TRBV28 and TRBJ1-1 provide the parts outside the CDR3, is DVKVTQSSRYLVKRTGEKVFLECVQDMDHENMFWYRQDPGLGLRLIYFSYDVKMKEKGDIPEGYSVSREKKERFSLILESASTNQTSMYLCASSSTAPEAFFGQGTRLTVV.

This clonotype was counted a few times. The chain has TRBV4-1 and TRBJ1-5; the D is unclear. The ends were cut back, 1 base at V and 5 bases at J, with 6 bases in the middle. Per the germline V gene, CDR1 is MGHRA and CDR2 is YSYEKL. This CDR3 is built from 13 residues. The CDR3 sequence is CASSQGNYQPQHF. As DNA, the CDR3 is TGCGCCAGCAGCCAAGGTAATTATCAGCCCCAGCATTTT.

V gene TRBV28 combines with J gene TRBJ2-7; 7 bases are a match to TRBD1. The CDR3 contains 12 residues. Germline trimming cut 8 bases from V and 4 bases from J; bases unmatched to any gene: 5. Germline lookup yields CDR1 MDHEN and CDR2 SYDVKM. CDR3 sequence reads: CASRDSAYEQYF. Here the CDR3 DNA reads TGTGCCAGCCGGGACAGCGCTTACGAGCAGTACTTC.

V and J are TRBV9 and TRBJ1-2; TRBD1 matches 7 bases. Germline V gene data show CDR1 as SGDLS and CDR2 as YYNGEE. CDR3 length equals 12 residues. V lost 4 bases to trimming and J lost 5 bases; unmatched junction nucleotides: 2. The chain's CDR3 is CASSPTGYGYTF. The DNA for the CDR3 is TGTGCCAGCAGCCCGACAGGGTATGGCTACACCTTC.

This rearrangement joins TRBV9 to TRBJ2-2, with D maybe TRBD1 (6 bases). V was clipped by 1 base and J by 4 bases, with 14 bases between them. Germline V gives CDR1 SGDLS, CDR2 YYNGEE. The CDR3 contains 16 residues. CDR3 amino acids: CASSVSGGVATGELFF. CDR3 DNA sequence: TGTGCCAGCAGCGTATCTGGGGGCGTCGCCACCGGGGAGCTGTTTTTT.

This clonotype turned up a few times. The chain has TRBV29-1 and TRBJ2-5, with 11 positions matching TRBD2. The V gene's germline CDR1 is SQVTM and CDR2 ANQGSEA. The CDR3 covers 16 residues. V gave up 1 base and J gave up 4 bases; unmatched junction bases: 8. Here the CDR3 reads CSVEGSGGAEGETQYF. CDR3 in DNA: TGCAGCGTTGAAGGTAGCGGGGGGGCCGAGGGAGAGACCCAGTACTTC.

This clonotype turned up a few times. The chain has TRBV7-8 and TRBJ2-1; D is perhaps TRBD2 (5 bases). Trimming left V 5 bases short and J 0 bases short, with 14 bases between. CDR3 size: 16 residues. Germline CDR1 SGHVS, CDR2 FQNEAQ. CDR3 nucleotide sequence: TGTGCCAGCAGCCCCCCAGCGGCCTTCTCCTACAATGAGCAGTTCTTC. It yields the protein CASSPPAAFSYNEQFF. The entire variable domain, with the rest obtained from reference TRBV7-8 and TRBJ2-1, is as follows: GAGVSQSPRYKVAKRGQDVALRCDPISGHVSLFWYQQALGQGPEFLTYFQNEAQLDKSGLPSDRFFAERPEGSVSTLKIQRTQQEDSAVYLCASSPPAAFSYNEQFFGPGTRLTVL.

This clonotype appeared many times. This rearrangement joins TRBV4-3 to TRBJ1-1; 10 nucleotides agree with TRBD1. CDR1 and CDR2 (germline): LGHNA, YSLEER. Germline trimming cut 0 bases from V and 7 bases from J; bases unmatched to any gene: 8. The CDR3 is made up of 16 amino acids. CDR3 DNA: TGCGCCAGCAGCCAAGAGGGACAGGGGTTTAGGGGTGAAGCTTTCTTT. It specifies CASSQEGQGFRGEAFF.

DNA of the CDR3: TGTGCCAGCAGTGCCCAGGGGTTCTACGAGCAGTACTTC. Translating it yields CASSAQGFYEQYF. This rearrangement joins TRBV6-6 to TRBJ2-7; weak D call: TRBD1 (6 bases). The length of the CDR3 is 13 residues. Germline V gene data show CDR1 as MNHNY and CDR2 as SVGAGI (reference sequence). Trimming shortened V by 5 bases and J by 3 bases, and 11 bases separated the two germline ends.

The chain combines TRBV4-3 with TRBJ1-1; 7 bases map to TRBD1. CDR3 length: 17 amino acids. The V and J ends lost 0 bases and 1 base, in that order; junction bases with no gene match: 8. Looked up from germline, CDR1 is LGHNA and CDR2 is YSLEER. The CDR3 loop is CASSQDKDRIRNTEAFF. The CDR3 DNA follows: TGCGCCAGCAGCCAAGATAAGGACAGGATTAGGAACACTGAAGCTTTCTTT.

This clonotype was observed a few times. The rearrangement joins TRBV5-1 to TRBJ2-7, with D maybe TRBD2 (6 bases). In germline, CDR1 is SGHRS, CDR2 YFSETQ. CDR3 size: 13 residues. Trimming took 3 bases from V and 4 from J, leaving 11 bases between them. The CDR3 sequence is CASSYGEAYEQYV. CDR3 in DNA: TGCGCCAGCAGCTACGGGGAGGCATACGAGCAGTACGTC.

The chain joins TRBV4-3 to TRBJ2-3; 11 bases match TRBD2. The CDR3 loop spans 17 amino acids. Germline CDR1 and CDR2: LGHNA and YSLEER. With 4 bases clipped from V and 0 bases from J, the junction kept 6 bases outside the gene matches. The CDR3 here is CASSRSGGASSTDTQYF. CDR3 nucleotides: TGCGCCAGCAGCCGTAGCGGGGGGGCATCTAGCACAGATACGCAGTATTTT.

V usage is TRBV6-1 and J usage is TRBJ2-1; D not resolved. The CDR3 runs to 12 residues. V lost 8 bases, J lost 0 bases, and 5 bases lay in between. Germline V gene data show CDR1 as MNHNS and CDR2 as SASEGT. The CDR3 nucleotides read TGTGCCAGCGGTCCCTCCTACAATGAGCAGTTCTTC. Protein sequence: CASGPSYNEQFF.

The chain links TRBV29-1 to TRBJ1-5, with D hard to call. CDR1 is SQVTM, CDR2 ANQGSEA, per germline. V gave up 7 bases and J gave up 0 bases, with 10 bases separating them. This CDR3 has 13 amino acids. The CDR3 nucleotides are TGCAGCGCCCTAGGGAATAGCAATCAGCCCCAGCATTTT. Amino acid sequence: CSALGNSNQPQHF.

The sample holds a few counts of this clonotype. The J gene is TRBJ2-1, the V gene TRBV5-5; no firm D call. This CDR3 comprises 17 residues. The V gene lost 4 bases and the J gene lost 0 bases, with 17 bases spanning the gap. The germline gives CDR1 SGHKS, CDR2 YYEKEE (reference sequence). The CDR3 region is CASSLTRVLSSYNEQFF. The CDR3 DNA is TGTGCCAGCAGCCTGACGAGAGTTTTAAGCTCCTACAATGAGCAGTTCTTC. The full variable domain, its missing parts supplied by reference TRBV5-5 and TRBJ2-1, is DAGVTQSPTHLIKTRGQQVTLRCSPISGHKSVSWYQQVLGQGPQFIFQYYEKEERGRGNFPDRFSARQFPNYSSELNVNALLLGDSALYLCASSLTRVLSSYNEQFFGPGTRLTVL.

In this sample, this clonotype turned up a few times. The J gene is TRBJ2-1, the V gene TRBV29-1; D might be TRBD1 (7 bases). The length of the CDR3 is 14 residues. CDR1 and CDR2 from the germline V gene are SQVTM and ANQGSEA. Trimming removed 5 bases from V and 7 bases from J, with 18 bases in between. CDR3 in DNA: TGCAGCGTTACAGGGCCAGGGGGGCAAAATGAGCAGTTCTTC. Translating it yields CSVTGPGGQNEQFF.

The sample holds a few counts of this clonotype. The V gene is TRBV9, the J gene TRBJ2-2; TRBD1 or TRBD2 may be the D gene (5 bases each). Trimming took 3 bases from V and 0 from J, leaving 15 bases between them. The CDR3 loop spans 17 amino acids. CDR1 is SGDLS, CDR2 YYNGEE, per germline. The CDR3 reads CASSARLGTANTGELFF. DNA of the CDR3: TGTGCCAGCAGCGCAAGGCTTGGGACCGCGAACACCGGGGAGCTGTTTTTT.

The gene calls are TRBV29-1 and TRBJ2-3; no clear D. The V gene lost 7 bases and the J gene lost 2 bases, with 4 bases spanning the gap. The CDR3 is made up of 10 amino acids. In germline, CDR1 is SQVTM, CDR2 ANQGSEA. CDR3 in amino acids: CSGDTDTQYF. The CDR3 coding sequence is TGCAGCGGGGACACAGATACGCAGTATTTT.

The CDR3, as DNA: TGTGCCAGCAGTCAGGGACAGGGACGGGAGCAGTACGTC. Residues: CASSQGQGREQYV. The V gene is TRBV28, the J gene TRBJ2-7; 9 bases fit TRBD1. V lost 5 bases and J lost 7; bases outside the gene matches: 6. Germline V gene lookup returns CDR1 MDHEN and CDR2 SYDVKM. This CDR3 contains 13 residues.

This clonotype came up a few times. The chain is built from TRBV7-2 and TRBJ2-5, with 7 positions matching TRBD1. The ends lost 3 bases at V and 5 bases at J; junction bases unmatched: 12. CDR1 SGHTA and CDR2 FQGNSA come from the germline V gene. The CDR3 is 16 amino acids. CDR3 sequence: CASSLPRGGAWETQYF. The DNA of the CDR3 is TGTGCCAGCAGCTTGCCCCGAGGGGGCGCCTGGGAGACCCAGTACTTC.

This clonotype was seen a few times. The rearrangement joins TRBV27 to TRBJ2-7; no clear D. The CDR3 length is 13 residues. With 5 bases removed from V and 7 bases from J, the gap between germline ends came to 15 bases. Germline V gene data show CDR1 as MNHEY and CDR2 as SMNVEV (reference sequence). CDR3 sequence (DNA): TGTGCCAGCAGTCACCCAGCGTTCCGGGAGCAGTACTTC. This gives the protein CASSHPAFREQYF.

The sample holds a few counts of this clonotype. The chain employs TRBV5-1 and TRBJ2-1; TRBD2 might be the D (6 bases). From germline, CDR1 is SGHRS and CDR2 YFSETQ. This CDR3 has 17 residues. V was cut by 4 bases and J by 0 bases, with 17 bases left in between. The CDR3 coding sequence is TGCGCCAGCAGCCTCCTGGAGGGGTATGCCTCCTACAATGAGCAGTTCTTC. Translation gives CASSLLEGYASYNEQFF.